These T cell receptor beta chains were read from a single sample in a study of post-analysis software for immune sequencing data. Using its own MiXCR run on the PCR reads, TCRdb lists one record per CDR3 protein. The repertoire includes under 900,000 distinct CDR3 sequences, about 57% of them detected once, and approximately 4.4% sits in the top ten. Sequenced input: blood. The receptors here all came from a girl aged 10-17 years with multiple sclerosis. Both conserved end residues are part of each CDR3. A D gene is named only where the DNA matches it firmly. Clone size is shown for a subset of rows, as once, few, many or a class of expanded clone.

v_gene: TRBV6-5
abundance: few
d_gene: TRBD1
j_gene: TRBJ1-2
len: 14
CDR3nt: TGTGCCAGCAGCAGGGACAGGTCAAACTATGGCTACACCTTC
CDR3aa: CASSRDRSNYGYTF

v_gene: TRBV4-1
abundance: few
d_gene: -
j_gene: TRBJ2-7
len: 13
CDR3nt: TGCGCCAGCAGCCAAGATTCCAGATACGAGCAGTACTTC
CDR3aa: CASSQDSRYEQYF

v_gene: TRBV9
abundance: -
d_gene: -
j_gene: TRBJ2-3
len: 15
CDR3nt: TGTGCCAGCAGCGTAGTAGGATGGGGCACAGATACGCAGTATTTT
CDR3aa: CASSVVGWGTDTQYF

v_gene: TRBV5-1
abundance: -
d_gene: -
j_gene: TRBJ2-7
len: 17
CDR3nt: TGCGCCAGCAGCTTAGCTTTTGGGGGAGCGCCTGGGTACGAGCAGTACTTC
CDR3aa: CASSLAFGGAPGYEQYF

v_gene: TRBV7-8
abundance: -
d_gene: -
j_gene: TRBJ2-1
len: 17
CDR3nt: TGTGCCAGCAGCTTAGTCTTCGAAACCAGCTCCTACAATGAGCAGTTCTTC
CDR3aa: CASSLVFETSSYNEQFF

v_gene: TRBV12-3/TRBV12-4
abundance: -
d_gene: TRBD2
j_gene: TRBJ2-4
len: 14
CDR3nt: TGTGCCAGCACCCCTGGGGGGACTAGCTACATTCAGTACTTC
CDR3aa: CASTPGGTSYIQYF

v_gene: TRBV5-1
abundance: -
d_gene: TRBD2
j_gene: TRBJ2-1
len: 13
CDR3nt: TGCGCCAGCAGACCGGGGGGAGGGAATGAGCAGTTCTTC
CDR3aa: CASRPGGGNEQFF

v_gene: TRBV5-1
abundance: once
d_gene: -
j_gene: TRBJ2-1
len: 14
CDR3nt: TGCGCCAGCAGCTTGGAGGCTCGGACGAATGAGCAGTTCTTC
CDR3aa: CASSLEARTNEQFF

v_gene: TRBV6-5
abundance: few
d_gene: -
j_gene: TRBJ2-5
len: 15
CDR3nt: TGTGCCAGCACACCGGCGGGGATACTGCAAGAGACCCAGTACTTC
CDR3aa: CASTPAGILQETQYF

v_gene: TRBV12-3/TRBV12-4
abundance: -
d_gene: -
j_gene: TRBJ1-1
len: 16
CDR3nt: TGTGCCAGCAGTTTAAGGTGGGGGGGAATGAACACTGAAGCTTTCTTT
CDR3aa: CASSLRWGGMNTEAFF

v_gene: TRBV29-1
abundance: -
d_gene: TRBD2
j_gene: TRBJ2-1
len: 18
CDR3nt: TGCAGCGTTGAAGGGTATCGGGGTGGACTAGCGGGGTCCAATGAGCAGTTCTTC
CDR3aa: CSVEGYRGGLAGSNEQFF

v_gene: TRBV29-1
abundance: -
d_gene: -
j_gene: TRBJ2-3
len: 14
CDR3nt: TGCAGCGTCCGATACAGGAGTAGCACAGATACGCAGTATTTT
CDR3aa: CSVRYRSSTDTQYF

v_gene: TRBV20-1
abundance: few
d_gene: TRBD2
j_gene: TRBJ2-7
len: 15
CDR3nt: TGCAGTGCTATTGGCCTTAGCGGGAGTTCCTACGAGCAGTACTTC
CDR3aa: CSAIGLSGSSYEQYF

v_gene: TRBV6-5
abundance: few
d_gene: -
j_gene: TRBJ2-6
len: 16
CDR3nt: TGTGCCAGCAGTTACTCGGCCACCTCTGGGGCCAACGTCCTGACTTTC
CDR3aa: CASSYSATSGANVLTF

v_gene: TRBV5-1
abundance: -
d_gene: -
j_gene: TRBJ2-7
len: 15
CDR3nt: TGCGCCAGCCGGCCTGGAGAGCTAGCCGCCTACGAGCAGTACTTC
CDR3aa: CASRPGELAAYEQYF

v_gene: TRBV6-1
abundance: -
d_gene: -
j_gene: TRBJ2-1
len: 17
CDR3nt: TGTGCCAGCAGACATACTCCAGGGCGACGGGGGATCGTTGAGCAGTTCTTC
CDR3aa: CASRHTPGRRGIVEQFF

v_gene: TRBV7-8
abundance: -
d_gene: -
j_gene: TRBJ1-1
len: 14
CDR3nt: TGTGCCAGCAGACCGGGACCCGTGAACACTGAAGCTTTCTTT
CDR3aa: CASRPGPVNTEAFF

v_gene: TRBV2
abundance: -
d_gene: -
j_gene: TRBJ2-3
len: 12
CDR3nt: TGTGCCAGCACCTGGGAGACAGATACGCAGTATTTT
CDR3aa: CASTWETDTQYF

v_gene: TRBV7-9
abundance: few
d_gene: -
j_gene: TRBJ2-4
len: 18
CDR3nt: TGTGCCAGCAGCTTACCAGGGATGTTAACGGAAGTCAAAAACATTCAGTACTTC
CDR3aa: CASSLPGMLTEVKNIQYF

v_gene: TRBV6-2/TRBV6-3
abundance: few
d_gene: TRBD2
j_gene: TRBJ2-7
len: 15
CDR3nt: TGTGCCAGCTGGACCAGGGCTAGCGGGAGTTACGAGCAGTACTTC
CDR3aa: CASWTRASGSYEQYF

v_gene: TRBV3-1
abundance: -
d_gene: TRBD2
j_gene: TRBJ2-1
len: 16
CDR3nt: TGTGCCAGCAGCCCCGTAGGCGGGGGGGCCTCGGAGGAGCAGTTCTTC
CDR3aa: CASSPVGGGASEEQFF

v_gene: TRBV7-9
abundance: -
d_gene: -
j_gene: TRBJ1-2
len: 11
CDR3nt: TGTGCCAGCAGCCCAGAAGTTGGCTACACCTTC
CDR3aa: CASSPEVGYTF

v_gene: TRBV5-1
abundance: few
d_gene: -
j_gene: TRBJ2-1
len: 13
CDR3nt: TGTGCCAGCAGTTTACGATCCTACAATGAGCAGTTCTTC
CDR3aa: CASSLRSYNEQFF

v_gene: TRBV6-1
abundance: -
d_gene: TRBD1
j_gene: TRBJ2-6
len: 18
CDR3nt: TGTGCCAGCAGTCTCCGGGACAGGGGGTTCTCTGGGGCCAACGTCCTGACTTTC
CDR3aa: CASSLRDRGFSGANVLTF

v_gene: TRBV20-1
abundance: -
d_gene: TRBD2
j_gene: TRBJ2-6
len: 14
CDR3nt: TGCAGTGCTAGTACTAGCGACGGGGCCAACGTCCTGACTTTC
CDR3aa: CSASTSDGANVLTF

v_gene: TRBV5-1
abundance: few
d_gene: -
j_gene: TRBJ2-5
len: 14
CDR3nt: TGCGCCAGCAGCCCCGTGGGTCGACAAGAGACCCAGTACTTC
CDR3aa: CASSPVGRQETQYF

v_gene: TRBV5-5
abundance: -
d_gene: TRBD1
j_gene: TRBJ2-3
len: 16
CDR3nt: TGTGCCAGCAGCTTGGGGAGAGCAGGGGGCGCAGATACGCAGTATTTT
CDR3aa: CASSLGRAGGADTQYF

v_gene: TRBV12-3/TRBV12-4
abundance: -
d_gene: TRBD1
j_gene: TRBJ2-5
len: 11
CDR3nt: TGTGCCAGCAGCCCCGGGACAGCCCCGTACTTC
CDR3aa: CASSPGTAPYF

v_gene: TRBV5-1
abundance: -
d_gene: -
j_gene: TRBJ2-7
len: 14
CDR3nt: TGCGCCAGCAGCTTGGGGTCAGCTTCCTACGAGCAGTACTTC
CDR3aa: CASSLGSASYEQYF

v_gene: TRBV29-1
abundance: -
d_gene: -
j_gene: TRBJ2-7
len: 14
CDR3nt: TGCAGCGTTGCCGACTCCCGGGGTTCCTACGAGCAGTACTTC
CDR3aa: CSVADSRGSYEQYF

v_gene: TRBV5-1
abundance: -
d_gene: -
j_gene: TRBJ2-7
len: 13
CDR3nt: TGCGCCAGCAGCGTGGACGGATCCTACGAGCAGTACTTC
CDR3aa: CASSVDGSYEQYF

v_gene: TRBV4-1
abundance: -
d_gene: -
j_gene: TRBJ1-3
len: 17
CDR3nt: TGCGCCAGCAGCCAACCAGGAACGATTAGCTCTGGAAACACCATATATTTT
CDR3aa: CASSQPGTISSGNTIYF

v_gene: TRBV7-9
abundance: -
d_gene: -
j_gene: TRBJ2-1
len: 16
CDR3nt: TGTGCCAGCAGCTTAGGGTGGGACTCCCCGTACAATGAGCAGTTCTTC
CDR3aa: CASSLGWDSPYNEQFF

v_gene: TRBV12-3/TRBV12-4
abundance: -
d_gene: -
j_gene: TRBJ1-1
len: 16
CDR3nt: TGTGCCAGCAGTTATAGTACAGGGTTGGGGAACACTGAAGCTTTCTTT
CDR3aa: CASSYSTGLGNTEAFF

v_gene: TRBV7-9
abundance: -
d_gene: -
j_gene: TRBJ2-1
len: 16
CDR3nt: TGTGCCAGCAGTTCCCATACGAGGGAGCTTAGCGATGAGCAGTTCTTC
CDR3aa: CASSSHTRELSDEQFF

v_gene: TRBV29-1
abundance: -
d_gene: -
j_gene: TRBJ2-3
len: 17
CDR3nt: TGCAGCGTTGAAGCCCCCATAAGGGCACACTACACAGATACGCAGTATTTT
CDR3aa: CSVEAPIRAHYTDTQYF

v_gene: TRBV7-2
abundance: -
d_gene: TRBD2
j_gene: TRBJ2-3
len: 15
CDR3nt: TGTGCCAGCAGCTTAGATGGACTAGTAACAGATACGCAGTATTTT
CDR3aa: CASSLDGLVTDTQYF

v_gene: TRBV5-1
abundance: few
d_gene: TRBD1
j_gene: TRBJ2-1
len: 13
CDR3nt: TGCGCCAGCAGCTTGGTAAGGGACAGGGTTAAGTTCTTC
CDR3aa: CASSLVRDRVKFF

v_gene: TRBV20-1
abundance: -
d_gene: TRBD2
j_gene: TRBJ2-1
len: 17
CDR3nt: TGCAGTGCTAGTGGACTAGCGGGGGAGAGCTCCTACAATGAGCAGTTCTTC
CDR3aa: CSASGLAGESSYNEQFF

v_gene: TRBV5-1
abundance: few
d_gene: -
j_gene: TRBJ2-7
len: 14
CDR3nt: TGCGCCAGCATGGGGGGGCCGACCTCCTACGAGCAGTACTTC
CDR3aa: CASMGGPTSYEQYF

v_gene: TRBV7-2
abundance: few
d_gene: -
j_gene: TRBJ2-5
len: 15
CDR3nt: TGTGCCAGCAGCTTAGGGGACTCCTACCAAGAGACCCAGTACTTC
CDR3aa: CASSLGDSYQETQYF

v_gene: TRBV4-1
abundance: -
d_gene: -
j_gene: TRBJ1-3
len: 13
CDR3nt: TGCGCCAGCAGCCAAGGGACAGTTCGCACCATATATTTT
CDR3aa: CASSQGTVRTIYF